Sequencing of this TCR beta chain was carried out in a study of radiotherapy plus CTLA-4 blockade in lung cancer. Some clones are missing from TCRdb's copy, which holds only in-frame ones; the method was immunoSEQ multiplex PCR. The table shows about 98,000 clones, with roughly four fifths occurring only once. General study results and limits: Reports identified early blood T cell clone dynamics, with interferon-beta, as the best response predictor. TCR clones of tumor origin grew in blood after radiotherapy plus ipilimumab.

This clone has a handful of counts. Antigen: not known. This CDR3 has 14 amino acids. Trimming took off 0 bases at V and 0 bases at J, with 6 bases between the two ends. Germline V gene data show CDR1 as GTSNPN and CDR2 as SVGIG (reference sequence). Focal radiation plus CTLA-4 blockade with ipilimumab was administered to patients who had chemo-refractory metastatic non-small-cell lung cancer. V gene TRBV30 combines with J gene TRBJ1-3; the D gene is possibly TRBD1 (6 bases). This clonotype was sampled from a human donor with non-small cell lung cancer who had a partial response to radiotherapy plus ipilimumab. Sequenced here: peripheral blood, sampled from a patient treated with radiotherapy plus ipilimumab. The CDR3 sequence is CAWSVQGSGNTIYF. The CDR3 DNA sequence: TGTGCCTGGAGTGTACAGGGCTCTGGAAACACCATATATTTT. Supplemented by reference TRBV30 and TRBJ1-3, the full variable domain reads SQTIHQWPATLVQPVGSPLSLECTVEGTSNPNLYWYRQAAGRGLQLLFYSVGIGQISSEVPQNLSASRPQDRQFILSSKKLLLSDSGFYLCAWSVQGSGNTIYFGEGSWLTVV.